This entry lists 30 T cell receptor beta chains sequenced from one sample in a study of identical twins. TCRdb independently ran MiXCR on the 5' RACE reads; one entry per CDR3 protein. The sample has roughly 250,000 distinct CDR3 sequences; about 14% are singletons. The specimen was memory (CD45RO+) T cells sorted from blood. These receptors were collected from a woman aged 18-29 years in good health.

The chain carries TRBV11-2 and TRBJ1-4; D is ambiguous. Trimming removed 2 bases at V and 0 bases at J, with 4 bases between. Per germline, CDR1 SGHAT and CDR2 FQNNGV. The CDR3 length is 14 residues. In DNA form, the CDR3 reads TGTGCCAGCAGCTTATCCCCAACTAATGAAAAACTGTTTTTT. This codes for CASSLSPTNEKLFF.

This clonotype was seen more than once but under ten times. The rearrangement joins TRBV15 to TRBJ2-5, with unresolved D. The germline V gene has CDR1 LNHNV and CDR2 YYDKDF (reference sequence). The CDR3 consists of 12 residues. Trimming removed 0 bases at V and 8 bases at J, with 7 bases between. The CDR3 DNA follows: TGTGCCACCAGCAGAGATCAGGCCACCCAGTACTTC. Translation: CATSRDQATQYF.

V gene TRBV7-2 combines with J gene TRBJ2-7; no definite D call. Trimming stripped 5 bases from V and 3 bases from J, with 14 bases between. The CDR3 loop spans 14 amino acids. Germline lookup yields CDR1 SGHTA and CDR2 FQGNSA. This CDR3 is CASSPEVGRYEQYF. The CDR3 bases are TGTGCCAGCAGCCCAGAGGTAGGCCGCTACGAGCAGTACTTC. The full variable domain, its missing parts supplied by reference TRBV7-2 and TRBJ2-7, is GAGVSQSPSNKVTEKGKDVELRCDPISGHTALYWYRQSLGQGLEFLIYFQGNSAPDKSGLPSDRFSAERTGGSVSTLTIQRTQQEDSAVYLCASSPEVGRYEQYFGPGTRLTVT.

This clonotype has at least ten counts. The chain has TRBV12-3 or TRBV12-4 and TRBJ1-5; a possible D gene is TRBD1 (6 bases). This CDR3 has 14 residues. V lost 6 bases and J lost 3, with 12 bases in between. This CDR3 is CASSRTGHNQPQHF. The DNA of the CDR3 is TGTGCCAGCAGCCGTACAGGGCACAATCAGCCCCAGCATTTT.

This clonotype occurred many times. The chain links TRBV6-4 to TRBJ2-2; 10 bases fit TRBD2. This CDR3 comprises 16 residues. The germline CDR1 and CDR2 sequences are MRHNA and SNTAGT. The trim removed 2 bases at V and 3 bases at J, leaving 3 bases unmatched. The CDR3 region has the DNA TGTGCCAGCAGTGACAACAGCGGGGGGGACACCGGGGAGCTGTTTTTT. It translates to CASSDNSGGDTGELFF.

The table lists this clonotype with a few counts. The rearrangement links TRBV2 to TRBJ2-2; D gene ambiguous. Trimming removed 2 bases from V and 3 bases from J, with 10 bases in between. The length of the CDR3 is 15 residues. Germline values: CDR1 SNHLY, CDR2 FYNNEI. CDR3 in amino acids: CASSEKRFDTGELFF. The CDR3 DNA sequence: TGTGCCAGCAGTGAAAAGCGATTTGACACCGGGGAGCTGTTTTTT.

This clonotype was seen a few times. The CDR3 reads CASTSATGQVQNIQYF. CDR3 coding DNA: TGTGCCAGCACCTCCGCGACGGGACAGGTCCAAAACATTCAGTACTTC. V and J are TRBV5-5 and TRBJ2-4; TRBD1 matches at 8 bases. There are 16 residues in the CDR3. Looked up from germline, CDR1 is SGHKS and CDR2 is YYEKEE (reference sequence). V trimming: 6 bases; J trimming: 5 bases; junction bases outside the gene matches: 13.

This clonotype was seen many times. This sequence joins TRBV7-2 and TRBJ1-1; a weak D match, TRBD1 (6 bases). The CDR3 has 13 residues. V lost 1 base and J 11 bases, leaving 14 bases between the germline ends. Germline V lookup: CDR1 SGHTA, CDR2 FQGNSA. The CDR3 region has the DNA TGTGCCAGCAGCTTAGAGCAGGGGCGTTTGGCTTTCTTT. This translates into CASSLEQGRLAFF. Full variable domain (rest looked up from reference TRBV7-2 and TRBJ1-1): GAGVSQSPSNKVTEKGKDVELRCDPISGHTALYWYRQSLGQGLEFLIYFQGNSAPDKSGLPSDRFSAERTGGSVSTLTIQRTQQEDSAVYLCASSLEQGRLAFFGQGTRLTVV.

The chain recombines TRBV6-5 with TRBJ2-7, with 9 bases aligning to TRBD1. V was clipped by 0 bases and J by 0 bases; unmatched bases: 0. Germline CDR1 reads MNHEY; CDR2 reads SVGAGI. The CDR3 sequence is 15 residues long. Written as DNA, the CDR3 is TGTGCCAGCAGTTACTCGGGACAGGGCTCCTACGAGCAGTACTTC. Amino acid sequence: CASSYSGQGSYEQYF.

There are many counts of this clonotype. The chain couples TRBV5-5 to TRBJ2-3, with 14 bases lining up with TRBD2. V shed 5 bases and J 6 bases; nucleotides not matched to a gene: 14. This CDR3 contains 18 residues. The germline CDR1 and CDR2 sequences are SGHKS and YYEKEE (reference sequence). The DNA of the CDR3 is TGTGCCAGCAGTCTGACGCCGGGACTAGCGGGAGTTATGGATACGCAGTATTTT. Encoded protein: CASSLTPGLAGVMDTQYF.

In its sample, this clonotype was seen a few times. The V and J genes are TRBV12-3 or TRBV12-4 and TRBJ2-6; perhaps TRBD1 as D (6 bases). The CDR3 loop spans 17 amino acids. The V end was cut by 1 base, the J end by 4 bases, with 14 bases between. Here the CDR3 DNA reads TGTGCCAGCAGTTTAGGCAGCAGGGGTGCCGGGGCCAACGTCCTGACTTTC. Protein: CASSLGSRGAGANVLTF.

This clonotype was observed many times. The chain combines TRBV24-1 with TRBJ2-1; 12 bases align to TRBD2. V dropped 3 bases and J dropped 0; count of bases not matched to a gene: 8. Germline V gives CDR1 KGHDR, CDR2 SFDVKD. The CDR3 extends over 19 amino acids. The CDR3 DNA follows: TGTGCCACCAGTGATCCCCGACTAGCGGGAGAGAGCTCCTACAATGAGCAGTTCTTC. It specifies CATSDPRLAGESSYNEQFF.

Only a few counts were recorded for this clonotype. The rearrangement links TRBV6-5 to TRBJ1-1, with no clear D. The V end was cut by 8 bases, the J end by 5 bases, with 12 bases between. Germline V gives CDR1 MNHEY, CDR2 SVGAGI. The length of the CDR3 is 12 residues. The CDR3 sequence is CASLGPRTEAFF. CDR3 bases: TGTGCCAGCCTTGGTCCGAGGACTGAAGCTTTCTTT.

This clonotype has just a few counts. The genes are TRBV4-3 and TRBJ2-6; tentatively, D is TRBD2 (5 bases). V was trimmed by 2 bases and J by 3 bases, leaving 5 bases between them. CDR3 size: 14 residues. CDR1 is LGHNA, CDR2 YSLEER, per germline. CDR3: CASSQRDGANVLTF. DNA for the CDR3: TGCGCCAGCAGCCAACGGGATGGGGCCAACGTCCTGACTTTC.

This clonotype appeared many times. CDR3 residues: CAISGSSGLSSYNEQFF. CDR3 bases: TGTGCCATCAGTGGCTCTAGCGGACTGAGCTCCTACAATGAGCAGTTCTTC. V and J are TRBV10-3 and TRBJ2-1, with 7 bases aligning to TRBD2. CDR3 size: 17 residues. Germline CDR1 and CDR2: ENHRY and SYGVKD. V was clipped by 4 bases and J by 0 bases; unmatched bases: 9.

V is TRBV12-3 or TRBV12-4 and J is TRBJ1-5; D is ambiguous. With 4 bases removed from V and 2 bases from J, the gap between germline ends came to 6 bases. This CDR3 contains 13 residues. The CDR3 loop reads CASSYTGNQPQHF. The CDR3 DNA reads as TGTGCCAGCAGTTATACAGGCAATCAGCCCCAGCATTTT.

The rearrangement joins TRBV18 to TRBJ2-5; possible D gene TRBD2, 6 bases. Germline lookup yields CDR1 KGHSH and CDR2 LQKENI. V dropped 2 bases and J dropped 7 bases, with 11 bases sitting between them. The CDR3 spans 13 residues. CDR3 DNA: TGTGCCAGCTCACCAGGGGACTCCAGGACCCAGTACTTC. It yields the protein CASSPGDSRTQYF.

The V gene is TRBV14, the J gene TRBJ2-7; perhaps TRBD1 as D (7 bases). V was cut by 1 base and J by 0 bases, with 31 bases left in between. The CDR3 is made up of 22 amino acids. CDR1 is SGHDN and CDR2 is FVKESK in the germline V gene. The CDR3 bases are TGTGCCAGCAGCCAAGGGGAGGACAGGTGGAATCTAGTGTTACATACCTCCTACGAGCAGTACTTC. It specifies CASSQGEDRWNLVLHTSYEQYF. The complete variable domain, with remaining parts taken from reference TRBV14 and TRBJ2-7, reads EAGVTQFPSHSVIEKGQTVTLRCDPISGHDNLYWYRRVMGKEIKFLLHFVKESKQDESGMPNNRFLAERTGGTYSTLKVQPAELEDSGVYFCASSQGEDRWNLVLHTSYEQYFGPGTRLTVT.

The rearrangement uses TRBV18 and TRBJ2-1, with 13 bases identical to TRBD2. The germline V gene encodes CDR1 KGHSH and CDR2 LQKENI. Unmatched junction bases numbered 7, after V lost 4 bases and J lost 1 base. The CDR3 consists of 18 residues. The CDR3 here is CASSRGLAGVLSYNEQFF. Here the CDR3 DNA reads TGTGCCAGCTCACGAGGACTAGCGGGAGTATTGTCCTACAATGAGCAGTTCTTC.

This chain uses TRBV20-1 with TRBJ1-1; D remains ambiguous. In germline, CDR1 is DFQATT, CDR2 SNEGSKA (reference sequence). The CDR3 has 12 amino acids. The V gene lost 0 bases and the J gene lost 7 bases, with 9 bases spanning the gap. The CDR3 region has the DNA TGCAGTGCTAGAGAATCAGGTATTGAAGCTTTCTTT. Its translation is CSARESGIEAFF.

J is TRBJ2-1 and V is TRBV9; the match to TRBD2 covers 8 bases. Germline loops: CDR1 SGDLS, CDR2 YYNGEE. CDR3 size: 16 residues. V shed 0 bases, J shed 6 bases, and the junction held 8 bases outside the gene matches. CDR3 sequence: CASSVVLAGGINEQFF. In nucleotides, the CDR3 is TGTGCCAGCAGCGTAGTCTTGGCGGGAGGAATCAATGAGCAGTTCTTC.

This clonotype has only a few counts. This could be a read error, since a much larger clone is one nucleotide away. The V and J genes are TRBV6-2 or TRBV6-3 and TRBJ2-7; D gene unclear. The CDR3 is 11 amino acids. Trimming cost V 1 base and J 3 bases, with 1 base left between them. CDR1 MNHEY and CDR2 SVGEGT come from the germline V gene. CDR3 sequence reads: CASSYFYEQYF. CDR3 DNA: TGTGCCAGCAGTTACTTCTACGAGCAGTACTTC.

V is TRBV9 and J is TRBJ1-6, with 7 bases identical to TRBD1. V shed 4 bases and J 6 bases; nucleotides not matched to a gene: 7. The CDR3 is 15 residues long. Germline values: CDR1 SGDLS, CDR2 YYNGEE. The CDR3 here is CASSHEGTANSPLHF. CDR3 nucleotides: TGTGCCAGCAGCCACGAAGGGACAGCTAATTCACCCCTCCACTTT.

This clonotype has more than one count but fewer than ten. This sequence joins TRBV20-1 and TRBJ2-7; weak D call: TRBD1 (5 bases). The CDR3 loop spans 16 amino acids. V was pared by 3 bases and J by 0 bases, with 18 bases between. Germline CDR1 is DFQATT and CDR2 is SNEGSKA (reference sequence). CDR3 sequence: CSASQGLRINSYEQYF. In nucleotides, the CDR3 is TGCAGTGCTAGCCAGGGTTTAAGGATAAACTCCTACGAGCAGTACTTC.

The chain combines TRBV4-3 with TRBJ2-1; 9 positions match TRBD2. After removal of 6 bases from V and 16 bases from J, the junction contained 22 bases not matched to a gene. Germline CDR1 is LGHNA and CDR2 is YSLEER. This CDR3 is 16 amino acids long. The CDR3: CASRQTSGTTGTSYFF. CDR3 DNA: TGCGCCAGCAGACAAACCTCCGGCACCACCGGGACTAGCTACTTCTTC.

The chain recombines TRBV5-1 with TRBJ2-1; no firm D call. This CDR3 comprises 18 residues. V lost 0 bases to trimming and J lost 4 bases, with 20 bases between them. Germline V gene data show CDR1 as SGHRS and CDR2 as YFSETQ. Here the CDR3 reads CASSLGSPPGSLYNEQFF. The CDR3 nucleotides read TGCGCCAGCAGCTTGGGCTCCCCCCCCGGGTCCCTATACAATGAGCAGTTCTTC.

This chain links TRBV7-2 with TRBJ2-7; 9 positions match TRBD2. The trim removed 0 bases at V and 0 bases at J, leaving 6 bases unmatched. CDR3 size: 17 residues. Per germline, CDR1 SGHTA and CDR2 FQGNSA. The CDR3 sequence: CASSLATSGGYSYEQYF. As DNA, the CDR3 is TGTGCCAGCAGCTTAGCTACCAGCGGGGGGTACTCCTACGAGCAGTACTTC.

There are a few counts of this clonotype. The chain joins TRBV30 to TRBJ2-7, with 8 bases aligning to TRBD1. The germline V gene has CDR1 GTSNPN and CDR2 SVGIG (reference sequence). This CDR3 spans 13 amino acids. With 4 bases clipped from V and 2 bases from J, the junction kept 4 bases outside the gene matches. The CDR3 DNA reads TGTGCCTGGACCGGACAGGGAACCTACGAGCAGTACTTC. Translation gives CAWTGQGTYEQYF.

The V and J genes are TRBV20-1 and TRBJ1-1; 9 positions match TRBD1. CDR3 length: 13 amino acids. Germline CDR1 DFQATT, CDR2 SNEGSKA (reference sequence). With 5 bases clipped from V and 3 bases from J, the junction kept 4 bases outside the gene matches. The CDR3 spells CSAVTGGDTEAFF. CDR3 bases: TGCAGTGCTGTGACAGGGGGGGACACTGAAGCTTTCTTT.

This clonotype was observed a few times. The chain carries TRBV4-2 and TRBJ1-1; TRBD1 is a possible D gene (5 bases). Germline CDR1 is LGHNA and CDR2 is YNFKEQ. The CDR3 runs 15 residues. V dropped 6 bases and J dropped 0 bases, with 14 bases sitting between them. In DNA, the CDR3 is TGTGCCAGCAGGCAGGACAAACTATTGAACACTGAAGCTTTCTTT. Amino acids: CASRQDKLLNTEAFF.